The clone carrying this TCR beta chain was picked up many times. The antigen is not known. The sample originates from a study of neurological immune-mediated disorders. TCRdb reprocessed the 5' RACE reads with MiXCR, giving one entry per CDR3 protein. The sample has around 26,000 distinct CDR3 sequences, around 3.4% seen once. The V gene's germline CDR1 is MNHEY and CDR2 SVGEGT. V lost 6 bases and J 4 bases, leaving 13 bases between the germline ends. The CDR3 consists of 14 residues. The study's findings and limits: Phylogenetic grouping assigned the repertoires of 18 of 34 multiple sclerosis patients to one related-CDR3 cluster, which constitutes a possible signature.

This chain connects TRBV6-2 or TRBV6-3 to TRBJ1-5, with TRBD1 as a possible D gene (6 bases). Sequenced: PBMCs. The receptor's source is a woman in her 30s with multiple sclerosis. The CDR3 sequence is CASSPGQPNQPQHF. CDR3 nucleotides: TGTGCCAGCAGCCCCGGACAGCCTAATCAGCCCCAGCATTTT.